The 10 T cell receptor beta chains given below trace back to one sample, sequenced in a study of PD-L1 blockade in urothelial cancer. This table comes from immunoSEQ multiplex PCR, and its TCRdb copy is limited to in-frame clones, with some not included. Found here are tens of thousands of clones, 80% to 90% of them singletons; the top ten hold around 4.7%. The sample here was PBMCs, taken around atezolizumab (anti-PD-L1) treatment. Receptor source: a man in his 70s with urothelial cancer.

The chain recombines TRBV6-6 with TRBJ1-1, with TRBD1 as a possible D gene (5 bases). CDR1 and CDR2 from the germline V gene are MNHNY and SVGAGI (reference sequence). V dropped 0 bases and J dropped 2 bases, with 13 bases sitting between them. The CDR3 runs 16 residues. DNA for the CDR3: TGTGCCAGCAGTTACTCGACGGGGGTCAGTAACACTGAAGCTTTCTTT. This codes for CASSYSTGVSNTEAFF.

This clone was seen just once. This sequence joins TRBV18 and TRBJ2-7; D perhaps matches TRBD1 (6 bases). Trimming pared 1 base from V and 5 bases from J, leaving 9 bases between. Germline lookup yields CDR1 KGHSH and CDR2 LQKENI. This CDR3 contains 13 residues. The CDR3 spells CASSPLDRNEQYF. The CDR3 DNA reads TGTGCCAGCTCACCACTTGACAGGAACGAGCAGTACTTC.

The gene calls are TRBV28 and TRBJ2-3; TRBD2 matches 12 bases. The CDR3 covers 14 residues. Germline values: CDR1 MDHEN, CDR2 SYDVKM. V lost 10 bases, J lost 2 bases, and 4 bases stayed unmatched. The CDR3 bases are TGTGCCATAGGGACTAGCGGGCCCACAGATACGCAGTATTTT. The encoded protein is CAIGTSGPTDTQYF.

In its sample, this clone was seen once. The rearrangement links TRBV10-3 to TRBJ1-4; D is possibly TRBD1 (6 bases). V dropped 8 bases and J dropped 4 bases, with 11 bases sitting between them. This CDR3 is 13 amino acids long. Germline CDR1 is ENHRY and CDR2 is SYGVKD. The CDR3 sequence is CAISTGLNEKLFF. Written as DNA, the CDR3 is TGTGCCATCTCGACAGGCCTTAATGAAAAACTGTTTTTT.

V gene TRBV4-2 combines with J gene TRBJ2-3, with D possibly being TRBD2 (5 bases). The CDR3 sequence is 16 residues long. Germline V gives CDR1 LGHNA, CDR2 YNFKEQ. Trimming shortened V by 6 bases and J by 1 base, and 17 bases separated the two germline ends. The CDR3 spells CASRPTMGVGTDTQYF. The CDR3 nucleotides are TGTGCCAGCAGGCCGACCATGGGAGTAGGCACAGATACGCAGTATTTT.

This clone appeared once. This chain uses TRBV6-5 with TRBJ2-1; 10 bases match TRBD2. The CDR3 consists of 14 residues. CDR1 and CDR2 (germline): MNHEY, SVGAGI. Unmatched junction bases numbered 3, after V lost 5 bases and J lost 5 bases. The CDR3 reads CASSRGLANNEQFF. CDR3 DNA: TGTGCCAGCAGTAGGGGACTAGCGAACAATGAGCAGTTCTTC.

The chain employs TRBV9 and TRBJ1-1; D is uncertain. CDR1 and CDR2 (germline): SGDLS, YYNGEE. Deletions cut 4 bases from V and 5 bases from J, with 18 bases between. CDR3 size: 15 residues. DNA of the CDR3: TGTGCCAGCAGCCCCCGTGGGCAGGAGGTGACTGAAGCTTTCTTT. It yields the protein CASSPRGQEVTEAFF.

This rearrangement joins TRBV28 to TRBJ2-1; D call uncertain. This CDR3 has 10 residues. Germline lookup yields CDR1 MDHEN and CDR2 SYDVKM. V gave up 5 bases and J gave up 8 bases, with 4 bases separating them. CDR3 loop: CASSRYEQFF. Here the CDR3 DNA reads TGTGCCAGCAGTCGGTATGAGCAGTTCTTC.

The V call is TRBV9, the J call TRBJ1-1, with D perhaps TRBD1 (6 bases). The germline gives CDR1 SGDLS, CDR2 YYNGEE. This CDR3 is 15 amino acids long. With 7 bases removed from V and 5 bases from J, the gap between germline ends came to 21 bases. CDR3 sequence: CASSKGEGLGTEAFF. CDR3 sequence (DNA): TGTGCCAGCTCGAAGGGGGAGGGGTTAGGAACTGAAGCTTTCTTT.

The V and J genes are TRBV9 and TRBJ2-6, with D possibly TRBD1 on 6 matching bases. Germline lookup yields CDR1 SGDLS and CDR2 YYNGEE. V was cut by 4 bases and J by 4 bases, with 15 bases left in between. The CDR3 is 16 residues long. DNA of the CDR3: TGTGCCAGCAGCCCCGACGTGGGGGCCGGGGCCAACGTCCTGACTTTC. The encoded protein is CASSPDVGAGANVLTF.